Sequencing of this T cell receptor beta chain was carried out in a study of cytomegalovirus exposure and HLA in healthy donors. Findings of the study overall: Overall, 164 TCR beta chains were annotated as cytomegalovirus-associated. Indistinguishability led to the exclusion of some V segments, TRBV6-2 and TRBV6-3 included. When analyzed later, the rates of TCR association showed variation by HLA locus, with DRB1 the most and HLA-C the fewest.

CDR1 and CDR2 (germline): MDHEN, SYDVKM. There are 14 residues in the CDR3. Losses at the gene ends were 6 bases for V and 2 bases for J; bases not matched to a gene: 5. PCR involved 60 Vbeta and 13 Jbeta primers. Sequenced by immunoSEQ multiplex PCR; TCRdb stores in-frame clones only, minus some. The table includes approximately 160,000 clones, over 70% detected once. As regards this clone: What it recognizes is unknown.

Healthy bone marrow donors made up the cohort. The J gene is TRBJ2-3, the V gene TRBV28; TRBD1 agrees at 7 bases. Input material: PBMCs. The TCR comes from a woman in her 50s in good health and CMV-seropositive. As DNA, the CDR3 is TGTGCCAGCAGCCGGGACAGCCACACAGATACGCAGTATTTT. Protein sequence: CASSRDSHTDTQYF.